These T cell receptor beta chains were read from a single sample in a study of T cell changes during pregnancy in multiple sclerosis. Data came from immunoSEQ multiplex PCR; TCRdb stores just in-frame clones and leaves some out. The profile covers approximately 54,000 clones, with about 91% appearing a single time and 1.2% taken by the ten largest. This specimen consisted of peripheral blood, obtained after pregnancy. These receptors were collected from a female donor in good health, enrolled as a control in a pregnancy study. Both conserved end residues are part of each CDR3. D genes are given only for firm matches. The size entry is marked missing in some rows and otherwise reads once, few, many or a size class.

CDR3 DNA	CDR3 protein	V gene	J gene	D gene	clone size
TGTGCCATCAGGGGGGACAGCGCTTACGAGCAGTACTTC	CAIRGDSAYEQYF	TRBV10-3	TRBJ2-7	TRBD1	-
TGTGCCAGCAGCCCCGGACAGGACCTTTACAATGAGCAGTTCTTC	CASSPGQDLYNEQFF	TRBV7-9	TRBJ2-1	TRBD1	-
TGTGCCAGCATTGGGAGTGGGACAGGGGGCGTGCTGAATGAAAAACTGTTTTTT	CASIGSGTGGVLNEKLFF	TRBV2	TRBJ1-4	TRBD1	-
TGCGCCAGCAGCCCACAGGGGTCCAGGGAGCTGTTTTTT	CASSPQGSRELFF	TRBV4-3	TRBJ2-2	TRBD1	-
TGCGCCAGCAGCTTGGGTCCTGACGGGTATAATTCACCCCTCCACTTT	CASSLGPDGYNSPLHF	TRBV5-1	TRBJ1-6	-	once
TGTGCCAGCCAGACAGTGGTGCTGGAGACCCAGTACTTC	CASQTVVLETQYF	TRBV6-1	TRBJ2-5	-	-
TGTGCCAGCACGCACACCGGGACAGGGGGTTCACCCCTCCACTTT	CASTHTGTGGSPLHF	TRBV28	TRBJ1-6	TRBD1	-
TGTGCCAGCAGCTTAGCCTCGGCAGGGGAACAGCCCCAGCATTTT	CASSLASAGEQPQHF	TRBV7-8	TRBJ1-5	-	once
TGTGCCAGCAGCGCTAGCGGGAGCAATCAGCCCCAGCATTTT	CASSASGSNQPQHF	TRBV28	TRBJ1-5	-	-
TGTGCCAGTAGTATAAGTTCGGGCGCATACATGACTAGCGGGGGCCATGCAGATACGCAGTATTTT	CASSISSGAYMTSGGHADTQYF	TRBV19	TRBJ2-3	TRBD2	-
TGTGCCAGCAGCTTAGCCCCGGGACTAGCCCCCACAGATACGCAGTATTTT	CASSLAPGLAPTDTQYF	TRBV7-8	TRBJ2-3	TRBD2	-
TGTGCCAGTAGTATAGGCGGTAACTATGGCTACACCTTC	CASSIGGNYGYTF	TRBV19	TRBJ1-2	-	-
TGTGCCAGCAGACAAGACAGGGGAGTCAACGAGCAGTACTTC	CASRQDRGVNEQYF	TRBV2	TRBJ2-7	TRBD1	-
TGTGCCAGCAGTTTTCTATCACCTCCAACTAATGAAAAACTGTTTTTT	CASSFLSPPTNEKLFF	TRBV28	TRBJ1-4	-	-
TGTGCCAGCAGTTACAGGACTAGCGGGGCGAAAGATACGCAGTATTTT	CASSYRTSGAKDTQYF	TRBV6-5	TRBJ2-3	TRBD2	-
TGTGCCAGCAGCTTTTGGGGGAGGGGATATAGCAATCAGCCCCAGCATTTT	CASSFWGRGYSNQPQHF	TRBV5-6	TRBJ1-5	-	-
TGTGCCAGCAGCAGGGATTCAGGTGAAAAACTGTTTTTT	CASSRDSGEKLFF	TRBV6-5	TRBJ1-4	-	-
TGTGCCAGCAGTGAGGGGGGGGCAGATACGCAGTATTTT	CASSEGGADTQYF	TRBV2	TRBJ2-3	TRBD2	-